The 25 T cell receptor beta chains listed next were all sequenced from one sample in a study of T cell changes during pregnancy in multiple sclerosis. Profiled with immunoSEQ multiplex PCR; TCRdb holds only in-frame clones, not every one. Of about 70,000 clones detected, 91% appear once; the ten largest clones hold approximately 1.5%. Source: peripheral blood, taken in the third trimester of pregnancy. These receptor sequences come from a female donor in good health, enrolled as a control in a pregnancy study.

The CDR3 DNA reads as TGTGCCAGCAGCTCCCGGGCGAACAGGGGGGACTCTAACTATGGCTACACCTTC. Protein product: CASSSRANRGDSNYGYTF. This chain links TRBV7-6 with TRBJ1-2; 8 bases align to TRBD1. With 4 bases clipped from V and 0 bases from J, the junction kept 13 bases outside the gene matches. Germline loops: CDR1 SGHVS, CDR2 FNYEAQ. This CDR3 has 18 amino acids.

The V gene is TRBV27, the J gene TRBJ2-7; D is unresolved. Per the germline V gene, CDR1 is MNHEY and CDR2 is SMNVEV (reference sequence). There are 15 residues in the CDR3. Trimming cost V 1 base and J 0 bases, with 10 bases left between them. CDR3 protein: CASSLFAESSYEQYF. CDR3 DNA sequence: TGTGCCAGCAGTTTATTTGCGGAGAGCTCCTACGAGCAGTACTTC.

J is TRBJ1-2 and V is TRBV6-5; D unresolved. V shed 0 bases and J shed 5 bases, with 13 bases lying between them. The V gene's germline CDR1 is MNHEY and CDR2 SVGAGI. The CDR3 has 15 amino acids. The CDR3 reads CASSYSDTTFYGYTF. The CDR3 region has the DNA TGTGCCAGCAGTTACTCCGACACCACGTTTTATGGCTACACCTTC.

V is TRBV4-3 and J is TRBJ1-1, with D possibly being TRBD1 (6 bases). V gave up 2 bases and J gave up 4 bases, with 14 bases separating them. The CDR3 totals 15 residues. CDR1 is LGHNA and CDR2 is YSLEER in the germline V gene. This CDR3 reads CASSQFTGLGTEAFF. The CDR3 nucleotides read TGCGCCAGCAGCCAATTCACAGGGCTGGGCACTGAAGCTTTCTTT.

The CDR3 DNA follows: TGTGCCTGGATCCTCGGAGGGACTAGCACAGATACGCAGTATTTT. Translated: CAWILGGTSTDTQYF. The chain links TRBV30 to TRBJ2-3; maybe TRBD2 (6 bases). This CDR3 has 15 amino acids. Trimming shortened V by 4 bases and J by 0 bases, and 14 bases separated the two germline ends. Germline CDR1 reads GTSNPN; CDR2 reads SVGIG (reference sequence). Supplemented by reference TRBV30 and TRBJ2-3, the full variable domain reads SQTIHQWPATLVQPVGSPLSLECTVEGTSNPNLYWYRQAAGRGLQLLFYSVGIGQISSEVPQNLSASRPQDRQFILSSKKLLLSDSGFYLCAWILGGTSTDTQYFGPGTRLTVL.

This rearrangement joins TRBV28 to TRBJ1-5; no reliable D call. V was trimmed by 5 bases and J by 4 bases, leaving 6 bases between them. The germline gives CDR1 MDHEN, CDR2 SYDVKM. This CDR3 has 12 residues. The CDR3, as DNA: TGTGCCAGCAGTCCCCCGAATCAGCCCCAGCATTTT. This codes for CASSPPNQPQHF.

The DNA for the CDR3 is TGTGCCAGCTCACCACGGCTTTCACAGGGTAGGGAGACCCAGTACTTC. Protein: CASSPRLSQGRETQYF. The chain recombines TRBV18 with TRBJ2-5; possibly TRBD1 for D (6 bases). This CDR3 contains 16 residues. V shed 1 base and J shed 5 bases, with 17 bases lying between them. Germline CDR1 is KGHSH and CDR2 is LQKENI.

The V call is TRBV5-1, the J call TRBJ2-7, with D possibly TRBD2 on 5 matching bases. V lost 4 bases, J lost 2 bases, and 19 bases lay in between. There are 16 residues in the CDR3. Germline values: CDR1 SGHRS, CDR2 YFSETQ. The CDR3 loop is CASSPLARAGTYEQYF. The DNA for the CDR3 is TGCGCCAGCAGCCCCCTCGCGAGGGCCGGGACCTACGAGCAGTACTTC.

CDR3 sequence (DNA): TGTGCCGCGTCCGCATACGGGACAGGGGATGAAAAACTGTTTTTT. This codes for CAASAYGTGDEKLFF. The rearrangement links TRBV10-3 to TRBJ1-4, with 10 bases that match TRBD1. With 11 bases clipped from V and 6 bases from J, the junction kept 12 bases outside the gene matches. The germline gives CDR1 ENHRY, CDR2 SYGVKD. This CDR3 is built from 15 residues.

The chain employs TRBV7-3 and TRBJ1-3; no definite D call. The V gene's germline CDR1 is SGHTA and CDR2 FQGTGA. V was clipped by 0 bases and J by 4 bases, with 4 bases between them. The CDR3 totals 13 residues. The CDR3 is CASSLTSGNTIYF. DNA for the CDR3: TGTGCCAGCAGCTTAACATCGGGAAACACCATATATTTT.

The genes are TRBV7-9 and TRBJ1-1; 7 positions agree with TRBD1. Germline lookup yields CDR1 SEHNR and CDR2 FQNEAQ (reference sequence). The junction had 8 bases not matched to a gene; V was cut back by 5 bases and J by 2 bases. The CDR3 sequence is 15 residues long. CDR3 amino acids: CASSVRQGYNTEAFF. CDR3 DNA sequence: TGTGCCAGCAGCGTTCGACAGGGCTACAACACTGAAGCTTTCTTT.

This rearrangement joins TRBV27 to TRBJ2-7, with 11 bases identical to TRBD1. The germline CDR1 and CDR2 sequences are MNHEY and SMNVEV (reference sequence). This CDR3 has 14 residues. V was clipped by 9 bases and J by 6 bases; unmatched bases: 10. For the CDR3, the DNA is TGTGCCAGTACACCCGGGACAGGGGGTCTCGAGCAGTACTTC. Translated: CASTPGTGGLEQYF.

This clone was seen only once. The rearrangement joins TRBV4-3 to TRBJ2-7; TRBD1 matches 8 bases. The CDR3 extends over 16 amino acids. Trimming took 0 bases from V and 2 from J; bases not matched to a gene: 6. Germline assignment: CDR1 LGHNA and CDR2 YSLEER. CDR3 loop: CASSQDRTGPTYEQYF. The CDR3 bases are TGCGCCAGCAGCCAAGATCGGACAGGGCCCACCTACGAGCAGTACTTC.

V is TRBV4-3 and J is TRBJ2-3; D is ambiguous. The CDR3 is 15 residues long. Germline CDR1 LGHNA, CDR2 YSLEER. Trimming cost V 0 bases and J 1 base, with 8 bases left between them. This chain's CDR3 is CASSQDVQRTDTQYF. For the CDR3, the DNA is TGCGCCAGCAGCCAAGACGTACAACGCACAGATACGCAGTATTTT.

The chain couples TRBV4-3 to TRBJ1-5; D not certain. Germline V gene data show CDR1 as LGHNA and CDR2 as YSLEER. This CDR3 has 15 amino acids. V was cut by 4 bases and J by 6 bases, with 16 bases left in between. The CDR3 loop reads CASSPRWTGGQPQHF. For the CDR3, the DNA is TGCGCCAGCAGCCCAAGGTGGACGGGAGGTCAGCCCCAGCATTTT.

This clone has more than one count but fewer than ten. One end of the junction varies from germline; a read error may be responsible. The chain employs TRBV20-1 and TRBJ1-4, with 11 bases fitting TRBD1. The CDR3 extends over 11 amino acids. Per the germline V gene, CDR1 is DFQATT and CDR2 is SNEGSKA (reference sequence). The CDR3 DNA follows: TGCAGTGCTACCCGCCCGGGGACAGGGGGTTTT. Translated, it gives CSATRPGTGGF.

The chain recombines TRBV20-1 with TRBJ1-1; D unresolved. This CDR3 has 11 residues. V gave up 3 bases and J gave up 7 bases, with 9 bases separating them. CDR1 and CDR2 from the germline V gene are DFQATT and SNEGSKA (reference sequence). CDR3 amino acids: CSARSEREAFF. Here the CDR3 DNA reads TGCAGTGCTAGGTCAGAACGTGAAGCTTTCTTT.

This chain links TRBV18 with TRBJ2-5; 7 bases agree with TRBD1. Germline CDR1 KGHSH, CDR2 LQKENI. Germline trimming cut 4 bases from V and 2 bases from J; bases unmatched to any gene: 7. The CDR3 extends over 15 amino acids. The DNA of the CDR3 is TGTGCCAGCTCACTCACGGACAGGCCTCAAGAGACCCAGTACTTC. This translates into CASSLTDRPQETQYF. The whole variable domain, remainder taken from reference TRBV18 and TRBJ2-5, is NAGVMQNPRHLVRRRGQEARLRCSPMKGHSHVYWYRQLPEEGLKFMVYLQKENIIDESGMPKERFSAEFPKEGPSILRIQQVVRGDSAAYFCASSLTDRPQETQYFGPGTRLLVL.

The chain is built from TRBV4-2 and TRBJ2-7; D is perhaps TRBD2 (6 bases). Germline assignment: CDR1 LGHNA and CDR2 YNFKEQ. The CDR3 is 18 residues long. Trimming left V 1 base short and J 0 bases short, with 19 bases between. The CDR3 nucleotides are TGTGCCAGCAGCCAAGTGATTAAGCGGGCTGGGAGCTCCTACGAGCAGTACTTC. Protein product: CASSQVIKRAGSSYEQYF.

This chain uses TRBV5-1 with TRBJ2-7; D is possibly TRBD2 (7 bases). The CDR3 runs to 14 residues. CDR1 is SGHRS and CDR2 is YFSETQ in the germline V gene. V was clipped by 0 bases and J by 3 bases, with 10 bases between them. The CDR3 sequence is CASSLGGGGYEQYF. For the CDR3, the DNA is TGCGCCAGCAGCTTGGGGGGGGGCGGCTACGAGCAGTACTTC.

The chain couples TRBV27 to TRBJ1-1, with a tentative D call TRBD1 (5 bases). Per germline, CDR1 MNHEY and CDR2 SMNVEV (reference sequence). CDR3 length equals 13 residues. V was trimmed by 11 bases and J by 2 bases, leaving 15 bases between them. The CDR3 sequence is CASREPGNTEAFF. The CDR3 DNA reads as TGTGCCTCCAGGGAACCCGGAAACACTGAAGCTTTCTTT.

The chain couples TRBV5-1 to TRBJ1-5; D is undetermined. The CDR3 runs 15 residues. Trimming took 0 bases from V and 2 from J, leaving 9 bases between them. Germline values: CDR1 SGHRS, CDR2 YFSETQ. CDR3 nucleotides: TGCGCCAGCAGCTTGGGACCCGAGGGCAATCAGCCCCAGCATTTT. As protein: CASSLGPEGNQPQHF. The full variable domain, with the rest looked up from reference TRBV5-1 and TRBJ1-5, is KAGVTQTPRYLIKTRGQQVTLSCSPISGHRSVSWYQQTPGQGLQFLFEYFSETQRNKGNFPGRFSGRQFSNSRSEMNVSTLELGDSALYLCASSLGPEGNQPQHFGDGTRLSIL.

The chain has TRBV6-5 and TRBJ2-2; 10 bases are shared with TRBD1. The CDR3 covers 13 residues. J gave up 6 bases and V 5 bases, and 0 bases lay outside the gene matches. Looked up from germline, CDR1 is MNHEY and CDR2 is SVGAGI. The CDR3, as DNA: TGTGCCAGCAGTGGACAGGGGGCCGGGGAGCTGTTTTTT. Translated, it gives CASSGQGAGELFF.

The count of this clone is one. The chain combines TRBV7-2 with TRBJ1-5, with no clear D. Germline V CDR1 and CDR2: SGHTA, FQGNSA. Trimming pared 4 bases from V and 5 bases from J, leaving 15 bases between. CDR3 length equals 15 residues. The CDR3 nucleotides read TGTGCCAGCAGCTCCGCCGATGGGAGGGATCAGCCCCAGCATTTT. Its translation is CASSSADGRDQPQHF.

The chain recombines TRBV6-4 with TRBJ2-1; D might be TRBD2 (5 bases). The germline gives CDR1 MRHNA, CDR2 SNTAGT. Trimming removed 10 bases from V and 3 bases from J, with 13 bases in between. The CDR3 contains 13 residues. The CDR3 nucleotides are TGTGCCACCCGACCCGGGAACTACAATGAGCAGTTCTTC. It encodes CATRPGNYNEQFF.